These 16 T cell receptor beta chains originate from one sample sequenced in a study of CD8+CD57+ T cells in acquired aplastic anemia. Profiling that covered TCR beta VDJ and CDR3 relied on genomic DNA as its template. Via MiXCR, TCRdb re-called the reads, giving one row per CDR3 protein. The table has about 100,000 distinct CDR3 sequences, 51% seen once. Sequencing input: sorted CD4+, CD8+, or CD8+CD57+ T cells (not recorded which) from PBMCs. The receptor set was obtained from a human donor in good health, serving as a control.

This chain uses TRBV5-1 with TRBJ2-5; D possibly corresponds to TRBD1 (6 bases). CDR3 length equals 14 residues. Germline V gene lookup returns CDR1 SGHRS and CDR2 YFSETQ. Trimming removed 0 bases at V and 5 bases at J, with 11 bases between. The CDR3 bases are TGCGCCAGCAGCTTGGAAAGGGGGTCGGAGACCCAGTACTTC. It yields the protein CASSLERGSETQYF.

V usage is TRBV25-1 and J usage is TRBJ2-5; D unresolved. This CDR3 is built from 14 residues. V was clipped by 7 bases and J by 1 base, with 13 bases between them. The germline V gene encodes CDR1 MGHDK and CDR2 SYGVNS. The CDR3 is CASTHPGPQETQYF. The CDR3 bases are TGTGCCAGCACCCATCCCGGTCCCCAAGAGACCCAGTACTTC.

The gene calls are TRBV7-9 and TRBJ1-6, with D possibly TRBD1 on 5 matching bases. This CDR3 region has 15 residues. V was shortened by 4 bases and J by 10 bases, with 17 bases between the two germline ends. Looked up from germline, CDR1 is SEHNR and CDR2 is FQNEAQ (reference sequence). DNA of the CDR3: TGTGCCAGCAGCTACACAACAGGCGGTGGGTCACCCCTCCACTTT. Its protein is CASSYTTGGGSPLHF.

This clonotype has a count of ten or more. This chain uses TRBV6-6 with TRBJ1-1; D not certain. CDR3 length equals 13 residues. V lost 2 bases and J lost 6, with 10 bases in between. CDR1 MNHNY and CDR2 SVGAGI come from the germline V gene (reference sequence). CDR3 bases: TGTGCCAGCAGTTACACGGACTTAGCTGAAGCTTTCTTT. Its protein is CASSYTDLAEAFF.

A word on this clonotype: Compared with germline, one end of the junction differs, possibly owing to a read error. The CDR3 DNA is TGTGCCAGCAGTGATCAGGGGGTTCAGCCCCAGCATTTT. Amino acid sequence: CASSDQGVQPQHF. This chain links TRBV10-3 with TRBJ1-5; 7 bases map to TRBD1. The CDR3 loop spans 13 amino acids. Germline assignment: CDR1 ENHRY and CDR2 SYGVKD.

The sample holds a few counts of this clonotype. CDR3: CASSPPLGYEQYF. In DNA form, the CDR3 reads TGTGCCAGCAGCCCCCCATTGGGCTACGAGCAGTACTTC. V usage is TRBV9 and J usage is TRBJ2-7; D call uncertain. Germline V gene data show CDR1 as SGDLS and CDR2 as YYNGEE. The CDR3 is 13 residues long. Trimming shortened V by 4 bases and J by 3 bases, and 11 bases separated the two germline ends. The whole variable domain, remainder taken from reference TRBV9 and TRBJ2-7, is DSGVTQTPKHLITATGQRVTLRCSPRSGDLSVYWYQQSLDQGLQFLIQYYNGEERAKGNILERFSAQQFPDLHSELNLSSLELGDSALYFCASSPPLGYEQYFGPGTRLTVT.

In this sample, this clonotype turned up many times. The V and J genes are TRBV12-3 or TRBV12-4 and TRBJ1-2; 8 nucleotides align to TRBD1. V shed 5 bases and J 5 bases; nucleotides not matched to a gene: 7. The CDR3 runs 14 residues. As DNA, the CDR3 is TGTGCCAGCAGTCAGGGGGCGGATGAGTATGGCTACACCTTC. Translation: CASSQGADEYGYTF.

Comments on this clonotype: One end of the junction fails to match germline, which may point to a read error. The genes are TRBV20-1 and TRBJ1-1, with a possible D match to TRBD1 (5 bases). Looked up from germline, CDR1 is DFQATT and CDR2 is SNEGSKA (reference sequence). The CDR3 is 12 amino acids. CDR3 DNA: TGCAGTGCCAAGGACACGAACACTGAGGCTTTCTTT. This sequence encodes CSAKDTNTEAFF.

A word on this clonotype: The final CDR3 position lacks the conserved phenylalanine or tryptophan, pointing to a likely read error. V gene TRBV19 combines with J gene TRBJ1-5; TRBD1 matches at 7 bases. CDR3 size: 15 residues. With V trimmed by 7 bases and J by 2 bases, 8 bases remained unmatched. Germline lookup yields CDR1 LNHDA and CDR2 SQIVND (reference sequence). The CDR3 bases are TGTGCCAGTACTTTGACAGGGAGCGGCAATCAGCCCCAGCATTCT. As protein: CASTLTGSGNQPQHS.

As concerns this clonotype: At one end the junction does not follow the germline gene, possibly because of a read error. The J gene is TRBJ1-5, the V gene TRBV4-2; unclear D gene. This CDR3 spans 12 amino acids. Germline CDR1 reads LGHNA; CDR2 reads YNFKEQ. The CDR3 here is CASSQHGQPQHF. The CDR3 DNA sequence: TGTGCCAGCAGCCAACACGGGCAGCCCCAGCACTTT.

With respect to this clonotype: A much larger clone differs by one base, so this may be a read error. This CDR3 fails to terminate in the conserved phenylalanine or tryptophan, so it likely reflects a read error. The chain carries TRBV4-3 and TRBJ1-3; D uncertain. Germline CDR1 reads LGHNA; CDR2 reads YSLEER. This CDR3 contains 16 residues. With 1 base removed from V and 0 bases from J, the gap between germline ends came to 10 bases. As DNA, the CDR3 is TGCGCCAGCAGCCAAGGGATCGACCGCTCTGGAAACACCATATATCTT. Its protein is CASSQGIDRSGNTIYL.

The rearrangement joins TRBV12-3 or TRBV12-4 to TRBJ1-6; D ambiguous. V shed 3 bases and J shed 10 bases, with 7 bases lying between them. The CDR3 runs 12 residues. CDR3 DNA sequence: TGTGCCAGCAGTTTCCCTGAATCACCCCTCCACTTT. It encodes CASSFPESPLHF.

The CDR3 reads CATSREGFPTAVRTQYF. The CDR3 nucleotides read TGTGCCACCAGCAGAGAAGGATTCCCTACTGCGGTTAGGACCCAGTACTTC. V usage is TRBV15 and J usage is TRBJ2-5; D remains unclear. The CDR3 is made up of 17 amino acids. Per germline, CDR1 LNHNV and CDR2 YYDKDF (reference sequence). Deletions cut 0 bases from V and 7 bases from J, with 21 bases between.

The CDR3 DNA sequence: TGTGCCAGCAGCTTGGATGCATGGGGTAATTCACCCCTCCACTTT. Its translation is CASSLDAWGNSPLHF. This chain joins TRBV25-1 and TRBJ1-6; the D is unclear. Between the trimmed V and J ends, which lost 6 bases and 6 bases, there was a span of 15 bases. The germline V gene has CDR1 MGHDK and CDR2 SYGVNS. CDR3 length equals 15 residues.

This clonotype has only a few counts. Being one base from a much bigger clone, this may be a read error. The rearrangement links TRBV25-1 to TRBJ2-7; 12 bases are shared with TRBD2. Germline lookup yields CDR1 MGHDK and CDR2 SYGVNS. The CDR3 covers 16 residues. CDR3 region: CACSHRLAGDSYEQYF. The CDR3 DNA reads TGTGCCTGCAGCCATCGACTAGCGGGGGACTCCTACGAGCAGTACTTC.

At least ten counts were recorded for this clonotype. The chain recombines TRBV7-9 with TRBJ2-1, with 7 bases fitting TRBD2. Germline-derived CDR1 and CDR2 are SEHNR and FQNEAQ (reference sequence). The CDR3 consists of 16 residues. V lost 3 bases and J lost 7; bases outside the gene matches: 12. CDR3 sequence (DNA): TGTGCCAGCAGCTTCTCAGCGGGGCCCCTTTTAAATGAGCAGTTCTTC. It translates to CASSFSAGPLLNEQFF.